The 21 T cell receptor beta chains in this list originate from one sample, sequenced in a study of T-cell reconstitution after alpha-beta-depleted transplantation in children. Unique molecular identifiers tagged the TCRbeta library. Via MiXCR, TCRdb re-called the PCR reads, giving one row per CDR3 protein. The top ten clones hold approximately 2.3% of a sample with some 350,000 distinct CDR3 sequences, about a tenth of them seen once. The sample consisted of PBMCs from the stem cell graft donor, taken from the stem cell graft. These receptors came from a human donor who donated a stem cell graft to a child with acute lymphoblastic leukemia.

This clonotype occurred many times. The V and J genes are TRBV12-3 or TRBV12-4 and TRBJ2-7; D unclear. The CDR3 loop spans 11 amino acids. V lost 4 bases and J lost 9, with 10 bases in between. The CDR3 sequence: CASSSPSGQYF. The CDR3 bases are TGTGCCAGCAGTTCCCCGTCGGGGCAGTACTTC.

This clonotype was picked up a small number of times. The chain employs TRBV7-9 and TRBJ2-2; D possibly corresponds to TRBD2 (6 bases). V was cut by 3 bases and J by 7 bases, with 6 bases left in between. This CDR3 comprises 12 residues. Germline V gene data show CDR1 as SEHNR and CDR2 as FQNEAQ (reference sequence). In DNA form, the CDR3 reads TGTGCCAGCAGCTTGCGGGGCGGGGAGCTGTTTTTT. This gives the protein CASSLRGGELFF.

This chain joins TRBV5-1 and TRBJ2-3, with 7 bases that match TRBD2. J gave up 6 bases and V 0 bases, and 7 bases lay outside the gene matches. The CDR3 is 15 residues long. CDR1 is SGHRS, CDR2 YFSETQ, per germline. The CDR3 bases are TGCGCCAGCAGCTTGGCTGGACTAGGGATGGATACGCAGTATTTT. Its protein is CASSLAGLGMDTQYF.

This clonotype was recorded a few times. CDR3 nucleotide sequence: TGTGCCAGCAGCTTAGTCGTTTCTAGCGGGATGGGGGAGCAGTTCTTC. This sequence encodes CASSLVVSSGMGEQFF. The chain combines TRBV7-9 with TRBJ2-1; 9 bases fit TRBD2. CDR1 and CDR2 (germline): SEHNR, FQNEAQ (reference sequence). The junction had 11 bases not matched to a gene; V was cut back by 1 base and J by 10 bases. The CDR3 sequence is 16 residues long.

This chain joins TRBV5-1 and TRBJ1-5; a possible D gene is TRBD1 (5 bases). This CDR3 is 13 amino acids long. Germline V CDR1 and CDR2: SGHRS, YFSETQ. V shed 5 bases and J shed 3 bases, with 9 bases lying between them. This CDR3 is CASRDTDNQPQHF. The CDR3 DNA follows: TGCGCCAGCAGGGACACTGACAATCAGCCCCAGCATTTT.

This clonotype was observed a handful of times. This chain uses TRBV2 with TRBJ2-1; 8 bases are a match to TRBD2. The CDR3 loop spans 17 amino acids. The junction had 8 bases not matched to a gene; V was cut back by 4 bases and J by 0 bases. Germline assignment: CDR1 SNHLY and CDR2 FYNNEI. CDR3 amino acids: CASSAGGSGGSYNEQFF. The CDR3 DNA is TGTGCCAGCAGTGCCGGTGGGAGCGGGGGCTCCTACAATGAGCAGTTCTTC.

This clonotype was recorded a few times. The chain recombines TRBV5-1 with TRBJ1-4; D gene unclear. Germline-derived CDR1 and CDR2 are SGHRS and YFSETQ. The germline V and J ends were trimmed by 1 base and 0 bases, with 10 bases remaining between them. The CDR3 sequence is 16 residues long. DNA of the CDR3: TGCGCCAGCAGCTTGCCCGAAGGAGCAACTAATGAAAAACTGTTTTTT. It specifies CASSLPEGATNEKLFF.

There are a few counts of this clonotype. V is TRBV5-1 and J is TRBJ2-3; 9 bases align to TRBD2. V dropped 0 bases and J dropped 10; count of bases not matched to a gene: 6. CDR3 length: 14 amino acids. CDR1 is SGHRS, CDR2 YFSETQ, per germline. CDR3 protein: CASSLEIAGASQYF. CDR3 bases: TGCGCCAGCAGCTTGGAAATAGCGGGAGCCTCGCAGTATTTT.

This clonotype has only a few counts. The chain combines TRBV18 with TRBJ1-2; tentative D call: TRBD1 (5 bases). V gave up 3 bases and J gave up 0 bases, with 14 bases separating them. Per the germline V gene, CDR1 is KGHSH and CDR2 is LQKENI. There are 16 residues in the CDR3. CDR3 nucleotide sequence: TGTGCCAGCTCACCCAACACAGGTCAAGCTAACTATGGCTACACCTTC. It codes for CASSPNTGQANYGYTF.

V usage is TRBV10-3 and J usage is TRBJ2-7; no reliable D call. This CDR3 is 16 amino acids long. Germline V gene lookup returns CDR1 ENHRY and CDR2 SYGVKD. V was clipped by 2 bases and J by 2 bases, with 16 bases between them. The CDR3 region has the DNA TGTGCCATCAGTGAGGGGTGGCGAAACGGAGCCTACGAGCAGTACTTC. As protein: CAISEGWRNGAYEQYF.

The chain couples TRBV10-3 to TRBJ1-1; D might be TRBD1 (5 bases). Trimming stripped 3 bases from V and 4 bases from J, with 9 bases between. The CDR3 consists of 13 residues. CDR1 and CDR2 (germline): ENHRY, SYGVKD. CDR3 in DNA: TGTGCCATCAGTGACCGAGGGGTCACTGAAGCTTTCTTT. Its protein product is CAISDRGVTEAFF.

This clonotype turned up a few times. The CDR3 region has the DNA TGTGCCAGCAGGGAGGGCTCCTACGAGCAGTACTTC. It specifies CASREGSYEQYF. The V and J genes are TRBV6-5 and TRBJ2-7; a weak D match, TRBD2 (6 bases). V was shortened by 6 bases and J by 0 bases, with 6 bases between the two germline ends. The CDR3 is made up of 12 amino acids. Germline-derived CDR1 and CDR2 are MNHEY and SVGAGI.

This clonotype was recorded many times. CDR3 amino acids: CATSRTGDTQYF. The CDR3 DNA follows: TGTGCCACCAGCAGGACCGGGGATACGCAGTATTTT. The rearrangement uses TRBV15 and TRBJ2-3, with unresolved D. Germline CDR1 reads LNHNV; CDR2 reads YYDKDF (reference sequence). V lost 3 bases to trimming and J lost 6 bases, with 7 bases between them. CDR3 length: 12 residues.

The chain joins TRBV5-1 to TRBJ1-4; D remains unclear. Deletions cut 2 bases from V and 0 bases from J, with 11 bases between. This CDR3 comprises 16 residues. Per germline, CDR1 SGHRS and CDR2 YFSETQ. For the CDR3, the DNA is TGCGCCAGCAGCTTAGGGCGGTCAGCAACTAATGAAAAACTGTTTTTT. Translation: CASSLGRSATNEKLFF.

The table lists this clonotype with many counts. The chain carries TRBV7-2 and TRBJ2-3, with unresolved D. Trimming left V 5 bases short and J 6 bases short, with 9 bases between. Germline CDR1 is SGHTA and CDR2 is FQGNSA. This CDR3 contains 12 residues. The CDR3 coding sequence is TGTGCCAGCAGCCCCCCGAGTGATACGCAGTATTTT. The encoded protein is CASSPPSDTQYF. Complete variable domain (other parts from reference TRBV7-2 and TRBJ2-3): GAGVSQSPSNKVTEKGKDVELRCDPISGHTALYWYRQSLGQGLEFLIYFQGNSAPDKSGLPSDRFSAERTGGSVSTLTIQRTQQEDSAVYLCASSPPSDTQYFGPGTRLTVL.

The rearrangement uses TRBV7-2 and TRBJ2-3, with 8 positions matching TRBD1. With V trimmed by 4 bases and J by 2 bases, 11 bases remained unmatched. Germline loops: CDR1 SGHTA, CDR2 FQGNSA. This CDR3 comprises 17 residues. CDR3 amino acids: CASSYSTRTGPTDTQYF. In DNA, the CDR3 is TGTGCCAGCAGCTACTCAACCCGGACAGGGCCCACAGATACGCAGTATTTT.

This clonotype was counted only a few times. The chain has TRBV4-3 and TRBJ2-3, with D possibly TRBD1 on 5 matching bases. Germline-derived CDR1 and CDR2 are LGHNA and YSLEER. Trimming removed 0 bases from V and 1 base from J, with 8 bases in between. CDR3 size: 15 residues. CDR3 sequence: CASSQEGRGTDTQYF. Written as DNA, the CDR3 is TGCGCCAGCAGCCAAGAGGGCAGGGGCACAGATACGCAGTATTTT.

This clonotype occurred many times. V is TRBV28 and J is TRBJ2-1; maybe TRBD1 (6 bases). Trimming shortened V by 5 bases and J by 9 bases, and 8 bases separated the two germline ends. Germline V gives CDR1 MDHEN, CDR2 SYDVKM. The CDR3 is 11 amino acids. The CDR3 nucleotides read TGTGCCAGCAGTCCCAGGGGTGAGCAGTTCTTC. Its translation is CASSPRGEQFF.

The chain employs TRBV4-1 and TRBJ2-5; possibly TRBD2 for D (6 bases). CDR3 length: 17 amino acids. Trimming left V 3 bases short and J 3 bases short, with 20 bases between. CDR1 is MGHRA, CDR2 YSYEKL, per germline. CDR3 region: CASSHLVAARGKETQYF. The CDR3 coding sequence is TGCGCCAGCAGCCACCTCGTAGCGGCTCGAGGGAAAGAGACCCAGTACTTC.

This clonotype appeared a few times. This chain joins TRBV20-1 and TRBJ2-7; D may be TRBD2 (6 bases). Germline CDR1 reads DFQATT; CDR2 reads SNEGSKA (reference sequence). CDR3 length: 14 residues. V was pared by 6 bases and J by 2 bases, with 17 bases between. The CDR3 protein is CSATPKGRPYEQYF. The CDR3 region has the DNA TGCAGTGCAACGCCGAAGGGGAGGCCCTACGAGCAGTACTTC.

This clonotype was counted a few times. V is TRBV20-1 and J is TRBJ2-2, with D possibly called TRBD1 or TRBD2 (5 bases each). The CDR3 covers 19 residues. V gave up 6 bases and J gave up 4 bases, with 30 bases separating them. Per germline, CDR1 DFQATT and CDR2 SNEGSKA (reference sequence). This CDR3 reads CSAPGEIWKSGPFTGELFF. DNA for the CDR3: TGCAGTGCCCCCGGAGAAATATGGAAGTCGGGACCGTTCACCGGGGAGCTGTTTTTT.